This T cell receptor (beta chain) comes out of a study of metastatic and nonmetastatic thyroid tumors. Study context: The study looked at repertoires side by side in blood and in tumor or nodule tissue from malignant and benign thyroid patients.

The authors' processing: CDR3 differences across clinicopathological groups were used to build a distant-metastasis classifier for papillary thyroid cancer. TCRdb re-called the PCR reads with MiXCR. The V and J calls were not made by the authors but by TCRdb's processing. The top ten clones hold about 5.3% of a sample with more than 20,000 clones, approximately 13% of them seen once. Overall study findings and caveats: Malignant tumors reportedly showed significantly higher TCR beta diversity than benign nodules in both blood and tumor.

Thyroid surgery was preceded by no treatment in any patient. Ten or more counts support this clone. The antigen remains unidentified. With 5 bases removed from V and 2 bases from J, the gap between germline ends came to 12 bases. Germline assignment: CDR1 MGHRA and CDR2 YSYEKL. The CDR3 loop spans 14 amino acids. Sequencing input: blood. The V and J genes are TRBV4-1 and TRBJ1-2; D is possibly TRBD1 (6 bases). This receptor was identified in a female donor with papillary thyroid cancer or a benign thyroid nodule (not recorded which). Some clones in this sample may be carry-over from other donors' samples. The CDR3 region is CASSSGTQNYGYTF. CDR3 bases: TGCGCCAGCAGCAGCGGGACACAAAACTATGGCTACACCTTC.